These T cell receptor beta chains were read from a single sample in a study of blood T cell repertoires in COVID-19. Profiled with immunoSEQ multiplex PCR; TCRdb holds only in-frame clones, not every one. In the table there are about 120,000 clones, less than 90% of which are singletons. The sample comprised peripheral blood. All receptors derive from a man at least 80 years old with acute or convalescent COVID-19. The CDR3 runs from the conserved cysteine through the conserved F or W.

TRBV6-5,TRBJ2-4,CATGPGYIQYF
TRBV9,TRBJ2-3,CASSVVSGRTDTQYF
TRBV19,TRBJ2-2,CASMPYRGATAVGELFF
TRBV28,TRBJ1-1,CASSPMRTGGTEAFF
TRBV7-9,TRBJ2-3,CASSSGTGVADTQYF
TRBV4-1,TRBJ1-1,CASSQPGGQAKSEAFF
TRBV27,TRBJ1-4,CASRDSFPTNEKLFF
TRBV5-1,TRBJ2-1,CASSLGLAGGHNEQFF
TRBV5-5,TRBJ1-5,CASSPEGVGQPQHF
TRBV19,TRBJ1-5,CASTPGGGIQPQHF
TRBV6-2/TRBV6-3,TRBJ1-1,CASSYRGATEAFF
TRBV6-5,TRBJ1-1,CASIEQGAGAFF
TRBV3-1/TRBV3-2,TRBJ2-7,CASSLISKGLAGDSYEQYF
TRBV14,TRBJ2-1,CASSQGTGWSVGYNEQFF
TRBV24-1,TRBJ2-3,CATRKGTGATQYF
TRBV6-2/TRBV6-3,TRBJ2-2,CASSTGTTYTGELFF
TRBV7-9,TRBJ2-1,CASSLKRSSGSGEQFF
TRBV7-2,TRBJ2-3,CASSLAQGLAPDTQYF
TRBV24-1,TRBJ1-5,CATSDFAGQPQHF
TRBV15,TRBJ2-7,CATSRDRQGYQF
TRBV10-3,TRBJ2-1,CAIGQGAGEQFF
TRBV2,TRBJ1-1,CASSIQGVNTEAFF
TRBV18,TRBJ2-1,CASSPMSSGNHNEQFF
TRBV7-2,TRBJ1-3,CASSFRDTSGNTIYF
TRBV18,TRBJ1-1,CASSPFVIFGGSDTEAFF
TRBV27,TRBJ2-2,CATGGGVFTGELFF
TRBV19,TRBJ1-1,CASSIPRGITEAFF
TRBV5-4,TRBJ2-1,CASSLVRQGGNEQFF
TRBV6-5,TRBJ1-6,CASNRDKHSPLHF
TRBV19,TRBJ2-6,CASSKGTAVSGANVLTF
TRBV9,TRBJ2-3,CASSVAGRYTSTDTQYF
TRBV6-4,TRBJ2-2,CASTRTGLNTGELFF
TRBV5-6,TRBJ2-1,CASSLLGTSRNNEQFF
TRBV5-1,TRBJ1-3,CASSPRQGLVSGNTIYF
TRBV2,TRBJ2-1,CASRLRPAGGTYNEQFF
TRBV6-1,TRBJ1-4,CASSVRGGTDNEKLFF
TRBV2,TRBJ2-2,CASSPSGRAPGELFF
TRBV25-1,TRBJ1-1,CASSAGSQNTEAFF
TRBV5-5,TRBJ2-2,CASSLGGSTGELFF
TRBV5-1,TRBJ2-7,CASSLGQGAGDGYEQYF
TRBV6-1,TRBJ1-2,CASSEGGGSQALWYGYTF
TRBV11-2,TRBJ2-1,CASSLGSGGGYNEQFF
TRBV29-1,TRBJ2-2,CSAKTPTNTGELFF
TRBV9,TRBJ2-5,CASSQDIVQETQYF
TRBV9,TRBJ2-3,CASSVGDSPYTDTQYF
TRBV19,TRBJ1-1,CASSDRLNTEAFF
TRBV28,TRBJ2-7,CASSFPGKYEQYF
TRBV14,TRBJ1-2,CASSQDVRTVEGYTF
TRBV20-1,TRBJ2-1,CSASSGRAVNEQFF
TRBV19,TRBJ1-1,CASSIFAGQARGEAFF
TRBV19,TRBJ1-1,CASSRTTVSGEAFF
TRBV27,TRBJ2-3,CASSSGLAGHYTQYF
TRBV5-1,TRBJ1-2,CASSPTTGDYGYTF
TRBV6-2/TRBV6-3,TRBJ2-7,CASSYVRQGEQYF
TRBV6-5,TRBJ2-2,CASSYSTRVDGELFF